One sample yielded the 18 T cell receptor beta chains listed below, sequenced in a study of CXCR3-negative and CXCR3-positive naive CD8 T cells. Points from the study as a whole: TRB CDR3 hydrophobicity was greater in CXCR3-positive naive cells than in CXCR3-negative naive cells.

These TCRs' antigens remain unknown. In preparing the TRB cDNA libraries, 5' RACE with UMI labels was used. Using the 5' RACE reads, TCRdb records one entry per CDR3 protein without DNA. This sample contains roughly 93,000 distinct CDR3 sequences. Source material: naive CXCR3+ CD8+ T cells from blood. Subset specified: CD45RO-CCR7+CD27+CD95- naive CD8+ T cells expressing CXCR3 (TNR3+). All receptors derive from a human donor in good health. Some clones in this sample may be carry-over from other donors' samples.

The chain employs TRBV28 and TRBJ2-2. Germline V gives CDR1 MDHEN, CDR2 SYDVKM. The length of the CDR3 is 15 residues. CDR3 sequence reads: CASSLMTTNTGELFF. Filled out from reference TRBV28 and TRBJ2-2, the complete variable domain reads DVKVTQSSRYLVKRTGEKVFLECVQDMDHENMFWYRQDPGLGLRLIYFSYDVKMKEKGDIPEGYSVSREKKERFSLILESASTNQTSMYLCASSLMTTNTGELFFGEGSRLTVL.

The chain joins TRBV29-1 to TRBJ1-3; TCRdb's assignment of TRBD1 cannot be checked, as there is no DNA. Germline V gene sequence: CDR1 SQVTM, CDR2 ANQGSEA. The CDR3 covers 16 residues. The CDR3 loop reads CSVETGTGLSGNTIYF. The variable domain in full, with the rest retrieved from reference TRBV29-1 and TRBJ1-3, is SAVISQKPSRDICQRGTSLTIQCQVDSQVTMMFWYRQQPGQSLTLIATANQGSEATYESGFVIDKFPISRPNLTFSTLTVSNMSPEDSSIYLCSVETGTGLSGNTIYFGEGSWLTVV.

J is TRBJ2-7 and V is TRBV4-3. The germline gives CDR1 LGHNA, CDR2 YSLEER. This CDR3 has 15 amino acids. The CDR3 loop is CASSQDSLGDYEQYF.

The chain combines TRBV29-1 with TRBJ2-7; the TCRdb call, TRBD2, lacks DNA for checking. Germline V gene lookup returns CDR1 SQVTM and CDR2 ANQGSEA. CDR3 length: 12 residues. The CDR3 here is CSVGWGSYEQYF.

This chain links TRBV9 with TRBJ2-1; TCRdb outputs TRBD2, but without DNA this stays unchecked. Germline CDR1 SGDLS, CDR2 YYNGEE. The CDR3 consists of 17 residues. The CDR3 is CASSASRTSGMYNEQFF.

J is TRBJ2-7 and V is TRBV5-5. The CDR3 contains 12 residues. Germline V gene data show CDR1 as SGHKS and CDR2 as YYEKEE (reference sequence). The CDR3 spells CASSSISYEQYF.

The chain combines TRBV3-1 with TRBJ2-4; TCRdb names TRBD2, which stays unverified in the absence of DNA. This CDR3 has 18 residues. Per germline, CDR1 LGHDT and CDR2 YNNKEL (reference sequence). CDR3 in amino acids: CASSQDRAALLAKNIQYF.

The chain is built from TRBV7-9 and TRBJ2-1; TCRdb reports TRBD1, a call that lacks DNA to check it against. CDR3 size: 13 residues. Germline loops: CDR1 SEHNR, CDR2 FQNEAQ (reference sequence). This chain's CDR3 is CASIFEIPDEQFF.

This chain joins TRBV14 and TRBJ2-7; as DNA is missing, the TRBD1 call by TCRdb cannot be tested. Germline V CDR1 and CDR2: SGHDN, FVKESK. CDR3 length: 14 residues. The chain's CDR3 is CASSHVDTSYEQYF.

The chain couples TRBV28 to TRBJ1-1. From germline, CDR1 is MDHEN and CDR2 SYDVKM. The CDR3 is made up of 13 amino acids. The chain's CDR3 is CASSLIGDTEAFF.

CDR3 sequence: CASSRKAGGTSTDTQYF. This chain links TRBV19 with TRBJ2-3; TCRdb reports TRBD2, a call that lacks DNA to check it against. CDR1 and CDR2 (germline): LNHDA, SQIVND (reference sequence). The CDR3 loop spans 17 amino acids.

The rearrangement uses TRBV15 and TRBJ2-7; no DNA is available, so the TRBD1 call from TCRdb remains unchecked. Looked up from germline, CDR1 is LNHNV and CDR2 is YYDKDF (reference sequence). This CDR3 contains 14 residues. The CDR3 here is CATSRGTETYEQYF.

The chain has TRBV24-1 and TRBJ2-4. Per the germline V gene, CDR1 is KGHDR and CDR2 is SFDVKD. The CDR3 has 15 residues. The CDR3 loop is CATSDPASTYNEQYF.

This rearrangement joins TRBV4-3 to TRBJ2-3; TCRdb's D call, TRBD1, is unchecked because there is no DNA. The CDR3 sequence is 17 residues long. Per the germline V gene, CDR1 is LGHNA and CDR2 is YSLEER. The CDR3 protein is CASSQDWAGRSTDTQYF.

V gene TRBV7-8 combines with J gene TRBJ2-7; the TRBD2 assignment by TCRdb is unverifiable without DNA. Looked up from germline, CDR1 is SGHVS and CDR2 is FQNEAQ. This CDR3 has 14 residues. The CDR3 loop is CASNLGLDSYEQYF. Based on the CDR3 plus reference TRBV7-8 and TRBJ2-7, the full variable domain is GAGVSQSPRYKVAKRGQDVALRCDPISGHVSLFWYQQALGQGPEFLTYFQNEAQLDKSGLPSDRFFAERPEGSVSTLKIQRTQQEDSAVYLCASNLGLDSYEQYFGPGTRLTVT.

The rearrangement uses TRBV15 and TRBJ2-3; TCRdb outputs TRBD1, but without DNA this stays unchecked. The germline V gene has CDR1 LNHNV and CDR2 YYDKDF (reference sequence). The CDR3 is 16 amino acids. The CDR3 is CATSSTRDSLTDTQYF.

The chain is built from TRBV4-2 and TRBJ1-2. Germline CDR1 is LGHNA and CDR2 is YNFKEQ. The CDR3 sequence is 16 residues long. CDR3 sequence: CASSQGWDQNNYGYTF.

The chain recombines TRBV4-2 with TRBJ2-3; TCRdb outputs TRBD2, but without DNA this stays unchecked. This CDR3 region has 16 residues. CDR1 LGHNA and CDR2 YNFKEQ come from the germline V gene. The CDR3 loop reads CASSQSGPLLTDTQYF.